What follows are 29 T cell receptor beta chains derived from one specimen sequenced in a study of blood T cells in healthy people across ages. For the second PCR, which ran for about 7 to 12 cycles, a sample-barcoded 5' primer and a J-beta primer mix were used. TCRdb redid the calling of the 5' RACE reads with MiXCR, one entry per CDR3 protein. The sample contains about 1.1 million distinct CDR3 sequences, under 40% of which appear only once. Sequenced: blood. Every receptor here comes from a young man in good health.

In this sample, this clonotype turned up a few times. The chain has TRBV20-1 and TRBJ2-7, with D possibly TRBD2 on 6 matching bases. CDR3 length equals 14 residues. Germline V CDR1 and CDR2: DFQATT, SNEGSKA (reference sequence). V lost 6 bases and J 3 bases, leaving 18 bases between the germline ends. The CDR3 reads CSARTPGLLYEQYF. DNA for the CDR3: TGCAGTGCCCGTACTCCGGGACTCCTCTACGAGCAGTACTTC.

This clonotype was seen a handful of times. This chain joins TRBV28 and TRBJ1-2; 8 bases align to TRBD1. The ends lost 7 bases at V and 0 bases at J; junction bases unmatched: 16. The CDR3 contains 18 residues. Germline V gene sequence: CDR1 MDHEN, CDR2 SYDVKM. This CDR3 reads CASTFLFRQGLANYGYTF. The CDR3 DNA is TGTGCCAGCACTTTCCTCTTTAGACAGGGGCTAGCTAACTATGGCTACACCTTC.

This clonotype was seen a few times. The CDR3 region is CSARRGGNEQFF. CDR3 coding DNA: TGCAGTGCTAGGAGAGGGGGAAATGAGCAGTTCTTC. The rearrangement uses TRBV20-1 and TRBJ2-1, with a weak D call TRBD1 (6 bases). Trimming shortened V by 3 bases and J by 7 bases, and 10 bases separated the two germline ends. In germline, CDR1 is DFQATT, CDR2 SNEGSKA (reference sequence). The CDR3 sequence is 12 residues long.

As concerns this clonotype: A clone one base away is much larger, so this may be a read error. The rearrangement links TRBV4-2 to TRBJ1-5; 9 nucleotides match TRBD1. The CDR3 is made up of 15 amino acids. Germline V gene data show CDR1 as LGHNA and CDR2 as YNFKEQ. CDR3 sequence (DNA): TGTGCCAGCGGCCAAGGACAGGGGAAATATCAGCCCCAGCATTTT. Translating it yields CASGQGQGKYQPQHF.

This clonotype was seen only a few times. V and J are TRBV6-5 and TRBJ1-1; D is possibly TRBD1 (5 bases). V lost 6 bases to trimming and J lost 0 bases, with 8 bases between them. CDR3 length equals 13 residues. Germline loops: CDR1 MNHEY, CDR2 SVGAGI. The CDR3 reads CASRTTVNTEAFF. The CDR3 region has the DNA TGTGCCAGCAGGACGACAGTGAACACTGAAGCTTTCTTT.

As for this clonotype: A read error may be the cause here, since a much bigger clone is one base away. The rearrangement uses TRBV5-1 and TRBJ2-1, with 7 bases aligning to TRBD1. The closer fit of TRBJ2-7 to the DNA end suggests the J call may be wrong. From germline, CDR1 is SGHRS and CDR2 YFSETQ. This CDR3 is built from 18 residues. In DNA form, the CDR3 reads TGCGCCAGCAGCTTGGCATCCCTGAACAGGGGTTACTACAATGAGCAGTACTTC. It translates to CASSLASLNRGYYNEQYF.

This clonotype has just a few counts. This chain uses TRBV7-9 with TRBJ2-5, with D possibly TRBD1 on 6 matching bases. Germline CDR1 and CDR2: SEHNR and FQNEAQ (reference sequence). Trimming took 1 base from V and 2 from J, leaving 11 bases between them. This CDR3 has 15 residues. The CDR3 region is CASSLDRVLQETQYF. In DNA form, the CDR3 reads TGTGCCAGCAGCTTAGACAGGGTGCTTCAAGAGACCCAGTACTTC.

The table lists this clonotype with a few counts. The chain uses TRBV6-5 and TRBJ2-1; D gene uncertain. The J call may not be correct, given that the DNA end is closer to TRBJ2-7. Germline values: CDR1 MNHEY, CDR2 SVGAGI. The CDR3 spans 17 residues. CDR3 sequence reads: CASSYSRDGPTYNEQYF. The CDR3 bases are TGTGCCAGCAGTTACTCGAGAGATGGGCCTACCTACAATGAGCAGTACTTC.

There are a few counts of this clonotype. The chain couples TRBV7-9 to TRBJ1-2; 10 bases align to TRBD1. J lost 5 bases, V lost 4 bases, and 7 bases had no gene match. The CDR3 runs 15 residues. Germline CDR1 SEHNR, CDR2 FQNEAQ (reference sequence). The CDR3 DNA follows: TGTGCCAGCAGCTCCAGACAGGGGGCGCGGTATGGCTACACCTTC. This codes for CASSSRQGARYGYTF.

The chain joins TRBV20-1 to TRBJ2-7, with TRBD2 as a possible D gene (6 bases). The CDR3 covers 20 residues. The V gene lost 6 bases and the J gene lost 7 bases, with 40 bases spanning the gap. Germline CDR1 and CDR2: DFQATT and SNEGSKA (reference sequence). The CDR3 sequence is CSAPRVGTSARRASYNEQYF. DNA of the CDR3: TGCAGTGCGCCTAGGGTGGGGACTTCAGCACGCAGAGCGTCCTACAATGAGCAGTACTTC.

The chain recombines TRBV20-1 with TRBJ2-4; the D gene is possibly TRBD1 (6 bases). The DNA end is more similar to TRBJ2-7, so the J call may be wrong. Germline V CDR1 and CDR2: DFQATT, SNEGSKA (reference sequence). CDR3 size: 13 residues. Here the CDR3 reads CSARLPGEYEQYF. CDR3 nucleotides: TGCAGTGCTAGACTCCCAGGGGAATACGAGCAGTACTTC.

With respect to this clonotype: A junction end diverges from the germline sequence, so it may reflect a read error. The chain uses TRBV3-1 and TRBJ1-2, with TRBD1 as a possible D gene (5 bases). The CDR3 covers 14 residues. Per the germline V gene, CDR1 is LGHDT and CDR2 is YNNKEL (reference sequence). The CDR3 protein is CVSSQEGTNYGYTF. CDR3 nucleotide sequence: TGTGTCAGCAGCCAAGAGGGGACGAACTATGGCTACACCTTC. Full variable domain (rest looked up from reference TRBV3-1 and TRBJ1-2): DTAVSQTPKYLVTQMGNDKSIKCEQNLGHDTMYWYKQDSKKFLKIMFSYNNKELIINETVPNRFSPKSPDKAHLNLHINSLELGDSAVYFCVSSQEGTNYGYTFGSGTRLTVV.

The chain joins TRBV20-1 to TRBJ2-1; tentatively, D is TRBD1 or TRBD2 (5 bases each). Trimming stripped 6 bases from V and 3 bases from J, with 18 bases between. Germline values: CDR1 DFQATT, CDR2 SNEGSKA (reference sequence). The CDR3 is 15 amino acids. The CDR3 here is CSAFPPGRIYNEQFF. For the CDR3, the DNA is TGCAGTGCATTCCCCCCGGGACGGATCTACAATGAGCAGTTCTTC.

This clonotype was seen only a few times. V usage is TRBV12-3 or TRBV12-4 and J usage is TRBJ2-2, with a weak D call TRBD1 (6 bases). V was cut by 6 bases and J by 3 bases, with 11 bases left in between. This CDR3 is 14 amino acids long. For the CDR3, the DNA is TGTGCCAGCAGAGGGGGATTTGACACCGGGGAGCTGTTTTTT. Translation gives CASRGGFDTGELFF.

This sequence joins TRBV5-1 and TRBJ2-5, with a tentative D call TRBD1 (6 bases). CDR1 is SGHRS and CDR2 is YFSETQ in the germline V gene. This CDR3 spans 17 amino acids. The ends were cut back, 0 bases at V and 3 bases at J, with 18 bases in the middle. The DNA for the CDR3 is TGCGCCAGCAGCTTGGCCGTCCTGTCGGGACAAAAAGAGACCCAGTACTTC. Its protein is CASSLAVLSGQKETQYF.

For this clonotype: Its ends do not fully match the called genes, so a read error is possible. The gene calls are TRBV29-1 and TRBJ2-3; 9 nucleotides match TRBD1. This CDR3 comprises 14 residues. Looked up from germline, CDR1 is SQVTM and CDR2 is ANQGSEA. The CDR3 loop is CSVDGTGISDAQYF. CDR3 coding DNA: TGCAGCGTCGACGGGACAGGGATTTCAGATGCGCAGTATTTT.

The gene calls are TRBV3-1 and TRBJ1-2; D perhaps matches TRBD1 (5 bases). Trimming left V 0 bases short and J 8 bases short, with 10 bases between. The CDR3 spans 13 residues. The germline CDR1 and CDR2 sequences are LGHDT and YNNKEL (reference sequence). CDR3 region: CASSQEGVRGYTF. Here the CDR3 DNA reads TGTGCCAGCAGCCAAGAAGGGGTGAGGGGCTACACCTTC.

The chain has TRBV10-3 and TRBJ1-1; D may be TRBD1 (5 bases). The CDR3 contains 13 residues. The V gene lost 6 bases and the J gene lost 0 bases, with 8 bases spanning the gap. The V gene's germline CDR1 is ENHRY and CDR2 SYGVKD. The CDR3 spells CAIRGDLNTEAFF. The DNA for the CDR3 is TGTGCCATCAGGGGGGATTTGAACACTGAAGCTTTCTTT.

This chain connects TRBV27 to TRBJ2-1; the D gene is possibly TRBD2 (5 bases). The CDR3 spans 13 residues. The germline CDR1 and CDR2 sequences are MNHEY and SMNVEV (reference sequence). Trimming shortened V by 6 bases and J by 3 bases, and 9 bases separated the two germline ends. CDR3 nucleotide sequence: TGTGCCAGCAGAACGGGATACTACAATGAGCAGTTCTTC. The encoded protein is CASRTGYYNEQFF.

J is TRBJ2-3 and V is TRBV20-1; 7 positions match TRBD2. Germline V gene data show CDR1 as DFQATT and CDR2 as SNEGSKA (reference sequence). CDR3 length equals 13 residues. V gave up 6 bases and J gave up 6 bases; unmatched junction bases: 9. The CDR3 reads CSARLVGRDTQYF. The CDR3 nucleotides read TGCAGTGCGAGACTAGTCGGGAGGGATACGCAGTATTTT.

The CDR3 nucleotides are TGCGCCAGCAGCCCTCAGGGGAGGGGGAGCTCCTACGAGCAGTACTTC. Protein product: CASSPQGRGSSYEQYF. The chain uses TRBV4-3 and TRBJ2-7, with a tentative D call TRBD2 (7 bases). This CDR3 is built from 16 residues. Deletions cut 4 bases from V and 0 bases from J, with 16 bases between. Per germline, CDR1 LGHNA and CDR2 YSLEER.

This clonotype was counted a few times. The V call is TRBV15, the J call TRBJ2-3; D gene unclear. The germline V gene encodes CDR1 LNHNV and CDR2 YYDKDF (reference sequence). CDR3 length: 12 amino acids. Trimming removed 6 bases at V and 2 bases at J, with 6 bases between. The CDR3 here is CATSPDTDTQYF. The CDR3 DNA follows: TGTGCCACCAGTCCGGACACAGATACGCAGTATTTT.

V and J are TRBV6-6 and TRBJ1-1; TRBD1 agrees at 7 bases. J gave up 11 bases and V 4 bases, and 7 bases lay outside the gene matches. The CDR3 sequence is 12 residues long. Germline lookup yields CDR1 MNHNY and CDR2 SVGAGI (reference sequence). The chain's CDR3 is CASSLYRGEAFF. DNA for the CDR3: TGTGCCAGCAGTTTGTACAGGGGTGAGGCTTTCTTT.

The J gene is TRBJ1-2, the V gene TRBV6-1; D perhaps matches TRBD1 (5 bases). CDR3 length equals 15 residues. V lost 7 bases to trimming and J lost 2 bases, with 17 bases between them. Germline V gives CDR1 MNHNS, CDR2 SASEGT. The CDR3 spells CASTFSGTKNYGYTF. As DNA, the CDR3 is TGTGCCAGCACCTTCTCCGGGACCAAGAACTATGGCTACACCTTC.

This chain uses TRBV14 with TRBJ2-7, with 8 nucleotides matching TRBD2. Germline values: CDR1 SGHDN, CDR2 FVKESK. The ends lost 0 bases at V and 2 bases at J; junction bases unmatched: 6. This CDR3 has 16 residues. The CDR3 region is CASSQEVLTSAYEQYF. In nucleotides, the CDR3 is TGTGCCAGCAGCCAAGAAGTTTTGACTAGCGCCTACGAGCAGTACTTC.

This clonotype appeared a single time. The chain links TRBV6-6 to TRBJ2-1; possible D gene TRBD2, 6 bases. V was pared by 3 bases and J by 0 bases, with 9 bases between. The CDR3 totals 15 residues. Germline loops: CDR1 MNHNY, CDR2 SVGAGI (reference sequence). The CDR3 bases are TGTGCCAGCAGTTATGGACTACCCTCCTACAATGAGCAGTTCTTC. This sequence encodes CASSYGLPSYNEQFF.

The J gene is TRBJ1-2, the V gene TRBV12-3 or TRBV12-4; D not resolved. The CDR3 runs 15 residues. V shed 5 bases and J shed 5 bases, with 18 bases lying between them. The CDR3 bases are TGTGCCAGCAGTCCTTCTGGGATTCTCAAATATGGCTACACCTTC. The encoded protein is CASSPSGILKYGYTF.

In nucleotides, the CDR3 is TGCGCCAGCAGCGATATGTACAGCTCTGGAAACACCATATATTTT. Amino acids: CASSDMYSSGNTIYF. The chain links TRBV4-3 to TRBJ1-3; D gene unclear. Trimming removed 5 bases from V and 0 bases from J, with 11 bases in between. Germline V lookup: CDR1 LGHNA, CDR2 YSLEER. The CDR3 is 15 amino acids.

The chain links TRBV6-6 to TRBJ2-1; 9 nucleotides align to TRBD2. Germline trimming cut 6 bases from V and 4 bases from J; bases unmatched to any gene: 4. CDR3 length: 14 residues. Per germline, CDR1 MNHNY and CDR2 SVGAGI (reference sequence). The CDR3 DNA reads TGTGCCAGCAGCCGACTAGCGGAATACAATGAGCAGTTCTTC. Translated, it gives CASSRLAEYNEQFF.